This T cell receptor beta chain is from a study of cytomegalovirus exposure and HLA in healthy donors. General study points: The only immune exposure information that was available was CMV serostatus. In vitro, three CMV-associated chains proved specific for CMV antigens.

CDR1 is SSHAT, CDR2 FNYEAQ, per germline (reference sequence). The CDR3 contains 14 residues. Both 60 Vbeta primers and 13 Jbeta primers went into the PCR. Clones were sequenced by immunoSEQ multiplex PCR, and TCRdb holds only the in-frame ones, with some missing. The sample table includes about 91,000 clones. A note on this clone: Its target is not known. Mismatch with germline at one junction end may stem from a read error.

This chain links TRBV7-7 with TRBJ2-2; TRBD1 matches at 10 bases. Specimen: PBMCs. The TCR was taken from a woman in her twenties or thirties in good health and CMV-seronegative. The CDR3 reads CASRQGAKTGELFF. CDR3 sequence (DNA): TGTGCTAGCAGACAGGGGGCTAAAACCGGGGAGCTGTTTTTT.